This T cell receptor beta chain was found in a study of blood T cell repertoires in COVID-19. Study overall: There were acute and convalescent COVID-19 samples, and they came from the United States, Italy and Spain. Sample material is recorded as cDNA or gDNA derived from T cells, B-cell-depleted T cells, or PBMCs.

As originally analysed: Reference gene primer amplification gave nucleated cell count estimates. Produced via immunoSEQ multiplex PCR; TCRdb's table is partial and in-frame only. The D gene and trimming were derived from the DNA, and the V and J assignments and clone size from that table. The sample shows more than 200,000 clones, about 88% of them seen only once. V lost 5 bases and J 2 bases, leaving 10 bases between the germline ends. The CDR3 is 14 residues long. In germline, CDR1 is SGHVS, CDR2 FQNEAQ. The sequence came from a man under 40 with active or convalescent COVID-19. The specimen sequenced was peripheral blood. The chain couples TRBV7-8 to TRBJ1-3, with D hard to call. CDR3 DNA sequence: TGTGCCAGCAGCGCCGACATTACTGGAAACACCATATATTTT. Amino acid sequence: CASSADITGNTIYF. The variable domain in full, with the rest retrieved from reference TRBV7-8 and TRBJ1-3, is GAGVSQSPRYKVAKRGQDVALRCDPISGHVSLFWYQQALGQGPEFLTYFQNEAQLDKSGLPSDRFFAERPEGSVSTLKIQRTQQEDSAVYLCASSADITGNTIYFGEGSWLTVV.